The 14 T cell receptor beta chains listed next were all sequenced from one sample in a study of CD8+ T cells in alopecia areata. Treatment here: oral pan-JAK inhibitor, 5-10 mg twice daily. Extracted RNA was reverse transcribed into cDNA, the sequencing template. Measured with immunoSEQ multiplex PCR; TCRdb has only the in-frame clones, and not every one. Among more than 200,000 clones listed, about 40% were seen once. Sequencing was performed on CD4+ T cells sorted from blood, taken at approximately week 39, from a patient treated with tofacitinib. The receptors were sampled from a human donor with alopecia areata.

The chain recombines TRBV25-1 with TRBJ2-1; 10 bases align to TRBD2. J lost 3 bases, V lost 9 bases, and 8 bases had no gene match. This CDR3 is built from 15 residues. CDR1 is MGHDK and CDR2 is SYGVNS in the germline V gene. The CDR3 nucleotides are TGTGCCAGTAGGACTAGCGGAGGGAACTACAATGAGCAGTTCTTC. This sequence encodes CASRTSGGNYNEQFF.

For this clone: The same CDR3 can be traced to other DNA sequences in this sample. This chain connects TRBV5-1 to TRBJ2-1; 11 nucleotides match TRBD2. From germline, CDR1 is SGHRS and CDR2 YFSETQ. V lost 3 bases, J lost 3 bases, and 2 bases stayed unmatched. The CDR3 runs to 15 residues. For the CDR3, the DNA is TGCGCCAGCAGCTCCGGGACTAGCGGCTACAATGAGCAGTTCTTC. Translating gives CASSSGTSGYNEQFF.

This rearrangement joins TRBV6-1 to TRBJ1-4, with a possible D match to TRBD1 (6 bases). CDR1 and CDR2 from the germline V gene are MNHNS and SASEGT. This CDR3 is 14 amino acids long. V was cut by 6 bases and J by 6 bases, with 14 bases left in between. Here the CDR3 reads CASSQGMLDEKLFF. The CDR3 DNA sequence: TGTGCCAGCAGCCAGGGGATGTTGGATGAAAAACTGTTTTTT.

This clone showed up just a few times. This chain connects TRBV27 to TRBJ2-3, with 9 bases lining up with TRBD2. The CDR3 consists of 20 residues. Germline CDR1 and CDR2: MNHEY and SMNVEV (reference sequence). V lost 4 bases and J lost 4; bases outside the gene matches: 21. The CDR3 loop is CASSSRPASDHSGSADTQYF. The CDR3, as DNA: TGTGCCAGCAGTTCTCGCCCCGCGTCCGACCATAGCGGGAGCGCAGATACGCAGTATTTT.

This clone was counted a few times. The rearrangement joins TRBV28 to TRBJ2-7; weak D call: TRBD2 (6 bases). The CDR3 contains 18 residues. CDR1 is MDHEN, CDR2 SYDVKM, per germline. V lost 8 bases, J lost 5 bases, and 31 bases lay in between. This CDR3 reads CASRNHLAPLTPLNEQYF. The CDR3 nucleotides are TGTGCCAGCCGCAACCACCTAGCGCCCTTAACTCCTTTGAACGAGCAGTACTTC.

This chain uses TRBV7-2 with TRBJ2-1; 8 bases line up with TRBD2. The junction had 8 bases not matched to a gene; V was cut back by 5 bases and J by 5 bases. CDR1 is SGHTA and CDR2 is FQGNSA in the germline V gene. This CDR3 region has 15 residues. The CDR3 nucleotides are TGTGCCAGCAGCGTAAGAATAGCGGGAAACAATGAGCAGTTCTTC. Residues: CASSVRIAGNNEQFF.

This clone was counted a few times. The V and J genes are TRBV7-9 and TRBJ2-2, with TRBD2 identical over 12 bases. This CDR3 comprises 18 residues. J was trimmed by 4 bases and V by 3 bases; bases with no gene match: 9. Germline CDR1 is SEHNR and CDR2 is FQNEAQ (reference sequence). As DNA, the CDR3 is TGTGCCAGCAGCTTGCTAGCGGGAGGGCCATCTTTCACCGGGGAGCTGTTTTTT. It yields the protein CASSLLAGGPSFTGELFF.

The gene calls are TRBV27 and TRBJ2-6; tentatively, D is TRBD2 (6 bases). Trimming shortened V by 8 bases and J by 2 bases, and 10 bases separated the two germline ends. Germline V gene data show CDR1 as MNHEY and CDR2 as SMNVEV (reference sequence). This CDR3 has 14 amino acids. CDR3 in DNA: TGTGCCAGCGGTAGGGAGGCTGGGGCCAACGTCCTGACTTTC. Translated: CASGREAGANVLTF.

J is TRBJ2-7 and V is TRBV2; D gene unclear. Between the trimmed V and J ends, which lost 6 bases and 5 bases, there was a span of 17 bases. The CDR3 covers 14 residues. CDR1 is SNHLY, CDR2 FYNNEI, per germline. The chain's CDR3 is CASRKGEGVHEQYF. The CDR3 DNA reads TGTGCCAGCAGGAAGGGTGAAGGTGTCCACGAGCAGTACTTC.

V and J are TRBV6-5 and TRBJ2-7; a possible D gene is TRBD2 (6 bases). The CDR3 spans 14 residues. V shed 2 bases and J shed 2 bases, with 10 bases lying between them. Germline CDR1 is MNHEY and CDR2 is SVGAGI. CDR3 DNA sequence: TGTGCCAGCAGTTACGAGGCGGGGCCCTACGAGCAGTACTTC. Translated, it gives CASSYEAGPYEQYF.

The chain uses TRBV5-1 and TRBJ2-5, with a tentative D call TRBD1 (6 bases). The CDR3 covers 14 residues. Trimming removed 5 bases from V and 5 bases from J, with 16 bases in between. Germline values: CDR1 SGHRS, CDR2 YFSETQ. In DNA, the CDR3 is TGCGCCAGCAGGCTACAGGGCCCACGGGAGACCCAGTACTTC. Residues: CASRLQGPRETQYF. The whole variable domain, filled in from reference TRBV5-1 and TRBJ2-5, reads KAGVTQTPRYLIKTRGQQVTLSCSPISGHRSVSWYQQTPGQGLQFLFEYFSETQRNKGNFPGRFSGRQFSNSRSEMNVSTLELGDSALYLCASRLQGPRETQYFGPGTRLLVL.

This clone has just a few counts. This rearrangement joins TRBV29-1 to TRBJ2-5; D gene ambiguous. Germline loops: CDR1 SQVTM, CDR2 ANQGSEA. CDR3 length: 12 residues. V was clipped by 3 bases and J by 0 bases, with 5 bases between them. DNA for the CDR3: TGCAGCGTTGACAGTAACCAAGAGACCCAGTACTTC. Residues: CSVDSNQETQYF.

This clone was seen a few times. The gene calls are TRBV29-1 and TRBJ2-3, with TRBD1 matching 9 bases. Germline V gene sequence: CDR1 SQVTM, CDR2 ANQGSEA. Unmatched junction bases numbered 10, after V lost 5 bases and J lost 1 base. CDR3 size: 16 residues. CDR3 DNA: TGCAGCGTTATGTTCGGACAGGGGTTTGGCACAGATACGCAGTATTTT. Translation gives CSVMFGQGFGTDTQYF.

The genes are TRBV5-1 and TRBJ2-4, with a tentative D call TRBD2 (5 bases). Germline CDR1 and CDR2: SGHRS and YFSETQ. The V gene lost 4 bases and the J gene lost 8 bases, with 16 bases spanning the gap. This CDR3 has 14 residues. CDR3 nucleotides: TGCGCCAGCAGCGACCGGGCCCTGGGAGACATTCAGTACTTC. It yields the protein CASSDRALGDIQYF.